The clone carrying this TCR beta chain was seen many times. Its antigen is unknown. The V and J ends lost 5 bases and 8 bases, in that order; junction bases with no gene match: 6. The CDR3 sequence is 15 residues long. These data come from a study of T-cell reconstitution after alpha-beta-depleted transplantation in children. Points from the study as a whole: Newly made T cells mostly supplied T-cell counts and diversity one year after transplant. Surviving recipient T cells and thymic progenitors underlay high day-60 TCRbeta diversity in some patients. The origin of alpha-beta T cells about two months after transplant was reportedly several hundred expanded graft clones.

Unique molecular identifiers were incorporated when the TCRbeta library was constructed. TCRdb passed the PCR reads through MiXCR, listing each CDR3 protein once. The table records 600,000 to 700,000 distinct CDR3 sequences, 13% of them present only once. The genes are TRBV12-3 or TRBV12-4 and TRBJ2-4, with 13 bases aligning to TRBD2. This receptor was identified in a girl aged 2 to 10 with congenital amegakaryocytic thrombocytopenia, due to receive a stem cell transplant. The source was PBMCs, collected before TCRalphabeta/CD19-depleted stem cell transplant. CDR3 sequence reads: CASSTTGTSGDIQYF. The CDR3 nucleotides read TGTGCCAGCAGTACTACCGGGACTAGCGGGGACATTCAGTACTTC.